This T cell receptor (beta chain) was identified during a study of CDR3 diversity in severe acne. TCRdb re-derived calls from the PCR reads in MiXCR, one entry per CDR3 protein. The sample comprises about 85,000 distinct CDR3 sequences, about 50% of which are singletons, and over 9.5% rests with the top ten. Ten or more counts support this clonotype. This clonotype was obtained from a male donor in good health, serving as a control. The sample comprised blood.

CDR3 DNA: TGCGCCAGCAGGGGGGGATCCTATGGCTACACCTTC. Translating it yields CASRGGSYGYTF. V gene TRBV10-1 combines with J gene TRBJ1-2, with TRBD1 as a possible D gene (5 bases). Germline CDR1 reads WNHNN; CDR2 reads SYGVQD (reference sequence). The ends were cut back, 6 bases at V and 4 bases at J, with 9 bases in the middle. The CDR3 is made up of 12 amino acids.